The next 9 T cell receptor beta chains were all read from a single sample in a study of T cells in Graves' hyperthyroidism and ophthalmopathy. TCR beta CDR3 regions were amplified from RNA. First-round RT-PCR with HTBI primers amplified the TCR CDR3 region. MiXCR, applied by TCRdb to the multiplex PCR reads, yields one record per CDR3 protein. This table holds around 570,000 distinct CDR3 sequences, roughly 21% found once. Sequenced input: blood. The receptors shown here come from a man aged 35 to 55 with Graves' ophthalmopathy.

This clonotype was detected a few times. The V call is TRBV28, the J call TRBJ2-3; D ambiguous. Trimming left V 5 bases short and J 0 bases short, with 12 bases between. CDR1 is MDHEN, CDR2 SYDVKM, per germline. CDR3 length equals 15 residues. This CDR3 reads CASSRASPSTDTQYF. CDR3 sequence (DNA): TGTGCCAGCAGTAGGGCTTCTCCGAGCACAGATACGCAGTATTTT.

The rearrangement links TRBV6-1 to TRBJ2-2, with TRBD1 as a possible D gene (6 bases). This CDR3 spans 17 amino acids. The V end lost 5 bases, the J end lost 6 bases, and 22 bases lay between the germline ends. CDR1 is MNHNS, CDR2 SASEGT, per germline. CDR3 nucleotide sequence: TGTGCCAGCAGTTTCAAGACGGGACATAGGAGACCCGGGGAGCTGTTTTTT. Its protein is CASSFKTGHRRPGELFF.

This clonotype came up many times. The chain uses TRBV3-1 and TRBJ1-5, with unresolved D. This CDR3 contains 14 residues. V lost 0 bases to trimming and J lost 1 base, with 4 bases between them. CDR1 is LGHDT and CDR2 is YNNKEL in the germline V gene (reference sequence). CDR3 bases: TGTGCCAGCAGCCAAGATCACAGCAATCAGCCCCAGCATTTT. Encoded protein: CASSQDHSNQPQHF.

The gene calls are TRBV29-1 and TRBJ2-7; D possibly corresponds to TRBD2 (7 bases). Germline V lookup: CDR1 SQVTM, CDR2 ANQGSEA. CDR3 length equals 13 residues. V lost 5 bases and J 0 bases, leaving 11 bases between the germline ends. CDR3: CSVRGGSSYEQYF. CDR3 DNA: TGCAGCGTTAGGGGGGGAAGCTCCTACGAGCAGTACTTC.

Turning to this clonotype: A read error may be the cause here, since a much bigger clone is one base away. The chain carries TRBV6-1 and TRBJ1-5; D may be TRBD1 (5 bases). Germline V gene sequence: CDR1 MNHNS, CDR2 SASEGT. The CDR3 contains 17 residues. In nucleotides, the CDR3 is TGTGCCAGCAGTGAATACAGGTCCCTTTATAGCAATCAGCCCCCGCATTTT. It specifies CASSEYRSLYSNQPPHF.

In its sample, this clonotype was seen a few times. The chain carries TRBV3-1 and TRBJ1-1; D perhaps matches TRBD1 (5 bases). The germline V gene encodes CDR1 LGHDT and CDR2 YNNKEL (reference sequence). CDR3 length: 15 amino acids. The V gene lost 2 bases and the J gene lost 5 bases, with 15 bases spanning the gap. CDR3 amino acids: CASSQSQVITTEAFF. In nucleotides, the CDR3 is TGTGCCAGCAGCCAATCACAGGTTATTACGACTGAAGCTTTCTTT.

The chain employs TRBV27 and TRBJ1-6, with unresolved D. V was trimmed by 0 bases and J by 9 bases, leaving 9 bases between them. Germline V gives CDR1 MNHEY, CDR2 SMNVEV (reference sequence). CDR3 size: 14 residues. The CDR3 DNA reads as TGTGCCAGCAGTTTATCGATAGGGTTTTCACCCCTCCACTTT. Encoded protein: CASSLSIGFSPLHF.

This clonotype was recorded a few times. The CDR3 sequence is CASSPLQGGYGYTF. The CDR3 DNA sequence: TGTGCCAGCAGCCCCCTACAGGGAGGGTATGGCTACACCTTC. The gene calls are TRBV27 and TRBJ1-2; weak D call: TRBD1 (6 bases). CDR1 is MNHEY and CDR2 is SMNVEV in the germline V gene (reference sequence). The V end lost 6 bases, the J end lost 5 bases, and 16 bases lay between the germline ends. This CDR3 is built from 14 residues.

The rearrangement links TRBV7-9 to TRBJ2-7; no reliable D call. V was clipped by 1 base and J by 2 bases, with 9 bases between them. CDR3 length: 14 amino acids. Germline loops: CDR1 SEHNR, CDR2 FQNEAQ (reference sequence). CDR3 amino acids: CASSLGSPPYEQYF. The CDR3 DNA sequence: TGTGCCAGCAGCTTAGGTAGCCCTCCCTACGAGCAGTACTTC.